The 13 T cell receptor beta chains listed next were all sequenced from one sample in a study of beta chain features in type 1 diabetes. Study outcomes and limitations: Within each of all four CD4+ subsets, Type 1 diabetes patients had TCRB CDR3s that were moderately but significantly shorter.

Antigen specificity for these receptors is unknown. Every bit of the isolated RNA underwent reverse transcription, so sequencing read expressed TCRB transcripts. The repertoire was sequenced with immunoSEQ multiplex PCR; TCRdb's copy has only in-frame clones and lacks some. The repertoire holds more than 300,000 clones, with roughly 12% as singletons. The sample comprised naive CD4+ T cells from blood. The receptors originated from a woman aged 18-35 years with type 1 diabetes.

This clone was detected a few times. This chain joins TRBV15 and TRBJ2-5; D may be TRBD2 (6 bases). The CDR3 is 16 residues long. Deletions cut 2 bases from V and 4 bases from J, with 17 bases between. In germline, CDR1 is LNHNV, CDR2 YYDKDF (reference sequence). CDR3 bases: TGTGCCACCAGCAGATCTGGGACTCCCGGAGGAGAGACCCAGTACTTC. Amino acid sequence: CATSRSGTPGGETQYF.

This clone turned up a few times. This chain connects TRBV4-3 to TRBJ2-1, with 7 nucleotides matching TRBD2. The CDR3 has 14 amino acids. V dropped 4 bases and J dropped 8; count of bases not matched to a gene: 8. Looked up from germline, CDR1 is LGHNA and CDR2 is YSLEER. In nucleotides, the CDR3 is TGCGCCAGCAGCCCCGTTAGCGGGTGGCATGAGCAGTTCTTC. This sequence encodes CASSPVSGWHEQFF.

V is TRBV15 and J is TRBJ1-2; 7 bases are a match to TRBD1. Germline V gene data show CDR1 as LNHNV and CDR2 as YYDKDF (reference sequence). Trimming at V came to 8 bases and at J to 2 bases, leaving 8 bases not matched to a gene. There are 14 residues in the CDR3. CDR3 DNA: TGTGCCACCCGGCACCGGGACAGAAACTATGGCTACACCTTC. Its translation is CATRHRDRNYGYTF.

Comment on this clone: Other nucleotide sequences in the sample specify the same CDR3. The chain links TRBV9 to TRBJ2-1; 8 bases map to TRBD2. Germline CDR1 reads SGDLS; CDR2 reads YYNGEE. V dropped 3 bases and J dropped 0; count of bases not matched to a gene: 2. The CDR3 consists of 15 residues. CDR3 loop: CASSAGGSSYNEQFF. CDR3 bases: TGTGCCAGCAGCGCGGGGGGGAGCTCCTACAATGAGCAGTTCTTC.

In its sample, this clone was seen a few times. The rearrangement joins TRBV9 to TRBJ1-3, with D unresolved. The CDR3 consists of 15 residues. Germline assignment: CDR1 SGDLS and CDR2 YYNGEE. V lost 4 bases and J 0 bases, leaving 11 bases between the germline ends. The CDR3 nucleotides are TGTGCCAGCAGCTTGACTGCCTACTCTGGAAACACCATATATTTT. It translates to CASSLTAYSGNTIYF. The full variable domain, its missing parts supplied by reference TRBV9 and TRBJ1-3, is DSGVTQTPKHLITATGQRVTLRCSPRSGDLSVYWYQQSLDQGLQFLIQYYNGEERAKGNILERFSAQQFPDLHSELNLSSLELGDSALYFCASSLTAYSGNTIYFGEGSWLTVV.

The rearrangement uses TRBV4-2 and TRBJ1-1; 7 nucleotides agree with TRBD1. This CDR3 is built from 14 residues. From germline, CDR1 is LGHNA and CDR2 YNFKEQ. V shed 1 base and J 7 bases; nucleotides not matched to a gene: 6. The CDR3 region is CASSQAGTVFEAFF. The CDR3 DNA follows: TGTGCCAGCAGCCAAGCAGGGACAGTTTTTGAAGCTTTCTTT.

This sequence joins TRBV10-3 and TRBJ1-5; a possible D gene is TRBD1 (5 bases). The CDR3 length is 13 residues. V was shortened by 2 bases and J by 5 bases, with 7 bases between the two germline ends. Germline CDR1 ENHRY, CDR2 SYGVKD. The CDR3 spells CAISEVGHQPQHF. In DNA, the CDR3 is TGTGCCATCAGTGAGGTGGGGCATCAGCCCCAGCATTTT.

V is TRBV7-9 and J is TRBJ2-7; no clear D. Per germline, CDR1 SEHNR and CDR2 FQNEAQ (reference sequence). This CDR3 has 14 residues. Trimming pared 3 bases from V and 5 bases from J, leaving 14 bases between. CDR3: CASSLQAPLDEQYF. The DNA of the CDR3 is TGTGCCAGCAGCTTGCAGGCCCCGCTGGACGAGCAGTACTTC.

The chain carries TRBV21-1 and TRBJ2-7; no DNA check was done on the table's D call, TRBD2. TRBV21-1 is termed a pseudogene. The CDR3 has 14 residues. The CDR3 loop is CASSNGGGSYEQYF. The CDR3 DNA reads TGTGCCAGCAGCAATGGCGGGGGCTCCTACGAGCAGTACTTC.

A remark on this clone: Additional DNA sequences in this sample encode the identical CDR3. The chain combines TRBV7-9 with TRBJ2-7, with TRBD1 matching over 11 bases. J gave up 2 bases and V 5 bases, and 5 bases lay outside the gene matches. CDR1 and CDR2 from the germline V gene are SEHNR and FQNEAQ (reference sequence). The CDR3 is made up of 15 amino acids. CDR3 in DNA: TGTGCCAGCAGCCCAGGACAGGGGGCAACCTACGAGCAGTACTTC. This codes for CASSPGQGATYEQYF.

The V gene is TRBV30, the J gene TRBJ1-1; 7 bases align to TRBD1. The germline gives CDR1 GTSNPN, CDR2 SVGIG (reference sequence). The CDR3 consists of 11 residues. Trimming removed 5 bases from V and 12 bases from J; junction bases left unmatched: 9. The CDR3 region is CAWGETGRTFF. In DNA form, the CDR3 reads TGTGCCTGGGGCGAGACAGGGCGAACTTTCTTT.

The table lists this clone with a few counts. The V gene is TRBV6-5, the J gene TRBJ1-1; the D gene is possibly TRBD1 (5 bases). Trimming removed 2 bases from V and 0 bases from J, with 10 bases in between. Germline assignment: CDR1 MNHEY and CDR2 SVGAGI. There are 15 residues in the CDR3. The chain's CDR3 is CASSYRQTLNTEAFF. Here the CDR3 DNA reads TGTGCCAGCAGTTACCGACAGACCCTGAACACTGAAGCTTTCTTT.

This clone was counted a few times. J is TRBJ1-4 and V is TRBV29-1; 11 nucleotides line up with TRBD1. Germline trimming cut 7 bases from V and 7 bases from J; bases unmatched to any gene: 11. CDR3 length equals 15 residues. Looked up from germline, CDR1 is SQVTM and CDR2 is ANQGSEA. CDR3 coding DNA: TGCAGCGCCGAGGGGCGGGACAGGGGGGCTGAAAAACTGTTTTTT. Translating it yields CSAEGRDRGAEKLFF.